Sequencing of this T cell receptor beta chain was carried out in a study of cytomegalovirus exposure and HLA in healthy donors. The primer mix had 60 Vbeta and 13 Jbeta primers. Measured with immunoSEQ multiplex PCR; TCRdb has only the in-frame clones, and not every one. This repertoire shows 200,000 or so clones, 65% to 85% found once; its top ten account for approximately 3.8%. The table lists this clone with a count of one. The germline CDR1 and CDR2 sequences are SGHRS and YFSETQ. V lost 5 bases to trimming and J lost 4 bases, with 16 bases between them. CDR3 length: 16 residues. The V and J genes are TRBV5-1 and TRBJ2-6; possibly TRBD2 for D (5 bases). The sequence was obtained from a man between 50 and 59 years old in good health and CMV-seronegative. The sample consisted of PBMCs. The CDR3: CASRPFDLAGANVLTF. For the CDR3, the DNA is TGCGCCAGCAGACCCTTCGACCTAGCCGGGGCCAACGTCCTGACTTTC. The full variable domain, its missing parts supplied by reference TRBV5-1 and TRBJ2-6, is KAGVTQTPRYLIKTRGQQVTLSCSPISGHRSVSWYQQTPGQGLQFLFEYFSETQRNKGNFPGRFSGRQFSNSRSEMNVSTLELGDSALYLCASRPFDLAGANVLTFGAGSRLTVL.